This TCR beta chain is drawn from a study of blood T cell repertoires in COVID-19. Per the germline V gene, CDR1 is DFQATT and CDR2 is SNEGSKA (reference sequence). This CDR3 contains 14 residues. Unmatched junction bases numbered 11, after V lost 3 bases and J lost 8 bases. Data came from immunoSEQ multiplex PCR; TCRdb stores just in-frame clones and leaves some out. Of approximately 500,000 clones detected, 80% to 90% appear once; the ten largest clones hold roughly 3.2%. The receptor was derived from a human donor in a cohort sampled during active COVID-19. What was sequenced was peripheral blood. The chain uses TRBV20-1 and TRBJ1-2; TRBD1 matches 8 bases. The CDR3 reads CSASRPRGRGGYTF. The CDR3 DNA follows: TGCAGTGCTAGTCGTCCCAGGGGGCGTGGGGGCTACACCTTC.